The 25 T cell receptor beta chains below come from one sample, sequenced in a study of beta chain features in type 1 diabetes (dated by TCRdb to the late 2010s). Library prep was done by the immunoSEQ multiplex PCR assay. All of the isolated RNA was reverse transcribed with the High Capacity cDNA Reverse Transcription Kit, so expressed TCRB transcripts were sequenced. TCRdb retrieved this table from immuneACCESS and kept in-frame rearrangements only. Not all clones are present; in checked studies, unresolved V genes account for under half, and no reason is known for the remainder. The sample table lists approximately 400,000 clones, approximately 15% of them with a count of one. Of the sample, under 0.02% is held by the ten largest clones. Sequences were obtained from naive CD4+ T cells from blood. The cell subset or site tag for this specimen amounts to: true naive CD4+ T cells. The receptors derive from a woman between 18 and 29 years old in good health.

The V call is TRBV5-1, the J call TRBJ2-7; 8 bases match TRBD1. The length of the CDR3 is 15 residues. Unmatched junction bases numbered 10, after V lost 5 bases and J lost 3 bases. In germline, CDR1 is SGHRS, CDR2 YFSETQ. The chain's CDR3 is CASSRSGTGIYEQYF. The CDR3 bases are TGCGCCAGCAGTCGATCTGGGACAGGAATCTACGAGCAGTACTTC.

CDR3 sequence (DNA): TGTGCCAGCAGCTTACTGGGGCGGAGCACAGATACGCAGTATTTT. It yields the protein CASSLLGRSTDTQYF. The V gene is TRBV7-2, the J gene TRBJ2-3, with a possible D match to TRBD1 (5 bases). The CDR3 sequence is 15 residues long. Trimming removed 2 bases from V and 0 bases from J, with 9 bases in between. Germline lookup yields CDR1 SGHTA and CDR2 FQGNSA.

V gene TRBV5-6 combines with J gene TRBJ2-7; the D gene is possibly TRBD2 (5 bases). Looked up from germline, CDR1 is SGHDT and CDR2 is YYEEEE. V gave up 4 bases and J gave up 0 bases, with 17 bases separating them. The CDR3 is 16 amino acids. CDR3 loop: CASSPLKAVSSYEQYF. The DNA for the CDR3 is TGTGCCAGCAGCCCCTTGAAAGCGGTGAGCTCCTACGAGCAGTACTTC. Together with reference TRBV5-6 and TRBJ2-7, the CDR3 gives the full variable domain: DAGVTQSPTHLIKTRGQQVTLRCSPKSGHDTVSWYQQALGQGPQFIFQYYEEEERQRGNFPDRFSGHQFPNYSSELNVNALLLGDSALYLCASSPLKAVSSYEQYFGPGTRLTVT.

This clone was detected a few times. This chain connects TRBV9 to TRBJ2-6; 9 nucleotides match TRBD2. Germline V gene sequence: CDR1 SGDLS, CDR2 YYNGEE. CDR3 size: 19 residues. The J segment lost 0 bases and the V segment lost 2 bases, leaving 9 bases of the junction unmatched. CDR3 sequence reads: CASSVEAGGWLSGANVLTF. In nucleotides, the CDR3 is TGTGCCAGCAGCGTTGAGGCGGGGGGGTGGCTCTCTGGGGCCAACGTCCTGACTTTC.

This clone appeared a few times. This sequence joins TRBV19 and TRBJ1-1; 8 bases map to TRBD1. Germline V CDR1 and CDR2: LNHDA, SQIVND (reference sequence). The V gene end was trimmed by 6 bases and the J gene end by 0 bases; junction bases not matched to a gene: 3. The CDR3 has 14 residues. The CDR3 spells CASRGTGLNTEAFF. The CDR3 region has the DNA TGTGCCAGTAGGGGGACAGGACTGAACACTGAAGCTTTCTTT. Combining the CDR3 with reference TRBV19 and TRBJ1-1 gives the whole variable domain DGGITQSPKYLFRKEGQNVTLSCEQNLNHDAMYWYRQDPGQGLRLIYYSQIVNDFQKGDIAEGYSVSREKKESFPLTVTSAQKNPTAFYLCASRGTGLNTEAFFGQGTRLTVV.

CDR3: CASRPGTQGFNYGYTF. DNA of the CDR3: TGTGCCAGCAGACCCGGGACACAAGGTTTTAACTATGGCTACACCTTC. The J gene is TRBJ1-2, the V gene TRBV28; the D gene is possibly TRBD1 (6 bases). This CDR3 comprises 16 residues. CDR1 is MDHEN and CDR2 is SYDVKM in the germline V gene. The V end lost 6 bases, the J end lost 1 base, and 18 bases lay between the germline ends.

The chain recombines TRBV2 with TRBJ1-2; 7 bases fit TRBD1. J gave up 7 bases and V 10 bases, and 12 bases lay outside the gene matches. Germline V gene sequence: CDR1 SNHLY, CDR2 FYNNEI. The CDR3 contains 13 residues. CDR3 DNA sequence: TGTGCCAAGAGTACAGGGGAAGGTTTTGGCTACACCTTC. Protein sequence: CAKSTGEGFGYTF.

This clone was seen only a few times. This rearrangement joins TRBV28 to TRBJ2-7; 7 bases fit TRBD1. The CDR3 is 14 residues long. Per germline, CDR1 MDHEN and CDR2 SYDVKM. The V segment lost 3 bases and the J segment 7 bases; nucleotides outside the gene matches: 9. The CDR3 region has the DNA TGTGCCAGCAGTTTCCCTCGACAGGGATCGGAGCAGTACTTC. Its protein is CASSFPRQGSEQYF.

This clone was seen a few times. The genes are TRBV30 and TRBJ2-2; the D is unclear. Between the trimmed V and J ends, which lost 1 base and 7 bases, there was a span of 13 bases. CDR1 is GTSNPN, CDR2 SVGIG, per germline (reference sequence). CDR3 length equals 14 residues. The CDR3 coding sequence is TGTGCCTGGAGTGGGGTCCGACGCGGCGGGGAGCTGTTTTTT. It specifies CAWSGVRRGGELFF.

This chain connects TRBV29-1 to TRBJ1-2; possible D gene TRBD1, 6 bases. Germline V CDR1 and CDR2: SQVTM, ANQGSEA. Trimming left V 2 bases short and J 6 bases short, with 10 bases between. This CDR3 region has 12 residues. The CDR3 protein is CSVEKGGHGYTF. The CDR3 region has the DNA TGCAGCGTTGAAAAAGGGGGACATGGCTACACCTTC.

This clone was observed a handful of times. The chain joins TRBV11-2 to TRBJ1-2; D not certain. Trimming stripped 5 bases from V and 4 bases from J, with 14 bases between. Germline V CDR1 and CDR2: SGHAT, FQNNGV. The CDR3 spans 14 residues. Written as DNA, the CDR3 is TGTGCCAGCAGCCCCAGCGGGCAGTTCTATGGCTACACCTTC. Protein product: CASSPSGQFYGYTF.

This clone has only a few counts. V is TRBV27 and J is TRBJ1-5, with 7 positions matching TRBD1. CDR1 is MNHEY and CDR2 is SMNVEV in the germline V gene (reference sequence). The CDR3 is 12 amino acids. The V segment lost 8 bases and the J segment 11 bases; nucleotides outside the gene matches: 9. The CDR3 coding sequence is TGTGCCAGCGGGGACAGTAAGATGGCCCAGCATTTT. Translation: CASGDSKMAQHF.

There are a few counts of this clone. The CDR3 DNA is TGTGCCTGGAGCGTACAGGGGGCAGGGACTGAAGCTTTCTTT. It codes for CAWSVQGAGTEAFF. The V and J genes are TRBV30 and TRBJ1-1; TRBD1 matches at 9 bases. The CDR3 consists of 14 residues. Germline CDR1 GTSNPN, CDR2 SVGIG (reference sequence). V dropped 3 bases and J dropped 5; count of bases not matched to a gene: 7.

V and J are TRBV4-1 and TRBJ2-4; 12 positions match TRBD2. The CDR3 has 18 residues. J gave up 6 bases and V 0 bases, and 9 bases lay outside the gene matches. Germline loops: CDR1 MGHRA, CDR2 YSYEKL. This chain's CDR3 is CASSQDGSSGRAGNIQYF. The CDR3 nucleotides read TGCGCCAGCAGCCAAGATGGTTCTAGCGGGAGGGCCGGAAACATTCAGTACTTC.

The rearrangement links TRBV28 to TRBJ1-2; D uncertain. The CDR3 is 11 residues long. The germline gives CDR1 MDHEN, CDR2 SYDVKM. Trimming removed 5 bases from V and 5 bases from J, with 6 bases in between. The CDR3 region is CASSVGYGYTF. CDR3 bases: TGTGCCAGCAGTGTCGGGTATGGCTACACCTTC.

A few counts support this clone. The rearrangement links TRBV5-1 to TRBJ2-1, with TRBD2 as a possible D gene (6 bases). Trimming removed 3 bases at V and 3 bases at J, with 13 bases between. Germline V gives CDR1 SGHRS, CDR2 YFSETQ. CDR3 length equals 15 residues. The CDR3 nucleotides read TGCGCCAGCAGCTATCCCAGCGGGCTCTACAATGAGCAGTTCTTC. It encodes CASSYPSGLYNEQFF. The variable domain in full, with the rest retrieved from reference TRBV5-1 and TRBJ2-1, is KAGVTQTPRYLIKTRGQQVTLSCSPISGHRSVSWYQQTPGQGLQFLFEYFSETQRNKGNFPGRFSGRQFSNSRSEMNVSTLELGDSALYLCASSYPSGLYNEQFFGPGTRLTVL.

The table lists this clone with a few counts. The CDR3: CATPMRESSGELFF. The DNA for the CDR3 is TGTGCCACCCCCATGAGGGAGTCGAGCGGGGAGCTGTTTTTT. The V and J genes are TRBV19 and TRBJ2-2, with TRBD2 as a possible D gene (5 bases). Germline assignment: CDR1 LNHDA and CDR2 SQIVND (reference sequence). This CDR3 contains 14 residues. V was cut by 10 bases and J by 7 bases, with 19 bases left in between.

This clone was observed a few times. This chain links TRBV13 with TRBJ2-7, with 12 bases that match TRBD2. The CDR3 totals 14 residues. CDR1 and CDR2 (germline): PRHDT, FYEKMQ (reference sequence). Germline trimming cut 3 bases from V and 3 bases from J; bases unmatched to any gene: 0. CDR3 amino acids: CASSLTSGSYEQYF. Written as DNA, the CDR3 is TGTGCCAGCAGCTTGACTAGCGGGAGCTACGAGCAGTACTTC.

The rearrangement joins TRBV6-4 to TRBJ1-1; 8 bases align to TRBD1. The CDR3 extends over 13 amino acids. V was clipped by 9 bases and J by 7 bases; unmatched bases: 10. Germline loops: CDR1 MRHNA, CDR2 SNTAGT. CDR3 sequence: CASRPDRVSEAFF. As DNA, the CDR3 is TGTGCCAGTAGACCGGACAGGGTGAGTGAAGCTTTCTTT.

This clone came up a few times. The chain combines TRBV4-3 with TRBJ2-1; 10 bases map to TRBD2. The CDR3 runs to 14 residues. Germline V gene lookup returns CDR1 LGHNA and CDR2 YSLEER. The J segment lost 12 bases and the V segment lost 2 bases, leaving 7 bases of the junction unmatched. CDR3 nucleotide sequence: TGCGCCAGCAGCCAATCCCTAGCGGGAGATTTGCAGTTCTTC. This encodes CASSQSLAGDLQFF.

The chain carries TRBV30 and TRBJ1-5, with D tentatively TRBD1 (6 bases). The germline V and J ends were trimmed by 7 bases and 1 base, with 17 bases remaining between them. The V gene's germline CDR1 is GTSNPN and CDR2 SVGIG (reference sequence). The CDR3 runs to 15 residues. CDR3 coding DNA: TGTGCCTACTCTCAGGGGCAGGCGAGCAATCAGCCCCAGCATTTT. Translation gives CAYSQGQASNQPQHF.

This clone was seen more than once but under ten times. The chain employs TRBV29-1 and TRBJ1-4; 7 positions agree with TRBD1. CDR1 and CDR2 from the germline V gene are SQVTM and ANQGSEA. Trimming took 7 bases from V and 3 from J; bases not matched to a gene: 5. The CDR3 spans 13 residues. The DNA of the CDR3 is TGCAGCGCTGGCGGGACAGCTAATGAAAAACTGTTTTTT. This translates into CSAGGTANEKLFF.

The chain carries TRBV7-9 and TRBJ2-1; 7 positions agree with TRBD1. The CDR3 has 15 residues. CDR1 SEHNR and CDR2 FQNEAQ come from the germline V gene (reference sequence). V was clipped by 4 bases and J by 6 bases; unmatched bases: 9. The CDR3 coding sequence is TGTGCCAGCAGCTCCCGACAGGGTTTATCCAATGAGCAGTTCTTC. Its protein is CASSSRQGLSNEQFF.

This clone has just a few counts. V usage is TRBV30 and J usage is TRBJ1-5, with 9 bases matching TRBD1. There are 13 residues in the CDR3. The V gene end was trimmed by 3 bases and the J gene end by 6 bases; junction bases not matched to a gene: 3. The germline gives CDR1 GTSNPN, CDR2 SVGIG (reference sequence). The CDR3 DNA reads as TGTGCCTGGAGGGACAGGGGAAGTCAGCCCCAGCATTTT. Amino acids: CAWRDRGSQPQHF.

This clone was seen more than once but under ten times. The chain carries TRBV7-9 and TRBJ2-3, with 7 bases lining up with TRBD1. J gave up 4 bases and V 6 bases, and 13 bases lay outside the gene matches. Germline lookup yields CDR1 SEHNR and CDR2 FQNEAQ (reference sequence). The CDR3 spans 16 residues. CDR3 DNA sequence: TGTGCCAGCAGTGTAATAGGGGGCGCAATCGCAGATACGCAGTATTTT. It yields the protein CASSVIGGAIADTQYF.